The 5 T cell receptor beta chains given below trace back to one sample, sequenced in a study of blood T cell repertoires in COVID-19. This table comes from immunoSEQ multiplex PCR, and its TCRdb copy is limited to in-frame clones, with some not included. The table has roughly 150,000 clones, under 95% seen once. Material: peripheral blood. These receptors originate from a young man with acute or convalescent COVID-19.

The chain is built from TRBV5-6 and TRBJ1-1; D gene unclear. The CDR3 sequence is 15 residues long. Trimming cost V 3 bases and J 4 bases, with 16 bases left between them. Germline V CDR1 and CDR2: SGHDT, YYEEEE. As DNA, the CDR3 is TGTGCCAGCAGCTCCGGGAAGGGTTGGCGCACTGAAGCTTTCTTT. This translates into CASSSGKGWRTEAFF.

This CDR3 is CASSADRANTEAFF. CDR3 nucleotide sequence: TGTGCCAGCAGCGCCGACAGGGCAAACACTGAAGCTTTCTTT. This chain uses TRBV7-9 with TRBJ1-1; 7 nucleotides line up with TRBD1. The V and J ends lost 5 bases and 2 bases, in that order; junction bases with no gene match: 5. Germline CDR1 and CDR2: SEHNR and FQNEAQ (reference sequence). This CDR3 region has 14 residues. Filled out from reference TRBV7-9 and TRBJ1-1, the complete variable domain reads DTGVSQNPRHKITKRGQNVTFRCDPISEHNRLYWYRQTLGQGPEFLTYFQNEAQLEKSRLLSDRFSAERPKGSFSTLEIQRTEQGDSAMYLCASSADRANTEAFFGQGTRLTVV.

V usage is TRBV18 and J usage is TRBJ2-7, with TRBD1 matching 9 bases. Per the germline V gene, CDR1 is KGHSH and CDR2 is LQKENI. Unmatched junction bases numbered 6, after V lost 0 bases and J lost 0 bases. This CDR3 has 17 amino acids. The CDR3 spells CASSPPGWDRASYEQYF. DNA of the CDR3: TGTGCCAGCTCACCACCCGGGTGGGACAGGGCCTCCTACGAGCAGTACTTC.

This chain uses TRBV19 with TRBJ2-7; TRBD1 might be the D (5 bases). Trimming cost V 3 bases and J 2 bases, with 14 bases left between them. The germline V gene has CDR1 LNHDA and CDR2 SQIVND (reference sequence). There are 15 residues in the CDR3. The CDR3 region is CASSISATATYEQYF. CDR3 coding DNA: TGTGCCAGTAGTATTTCGGCGACAGCAACCTACGAGCAGTACTTC.

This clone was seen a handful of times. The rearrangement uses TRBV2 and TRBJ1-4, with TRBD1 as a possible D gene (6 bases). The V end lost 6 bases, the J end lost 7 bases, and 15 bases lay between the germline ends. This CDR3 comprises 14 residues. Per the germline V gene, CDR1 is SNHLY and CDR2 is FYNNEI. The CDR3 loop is CASRRQVQAEKLFF. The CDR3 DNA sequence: TGTGCCAGCAGGAGACAGGTACAGGCTGAAAAACTGTTTTTT. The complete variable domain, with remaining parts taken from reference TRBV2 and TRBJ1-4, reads EPEVTQTPSHQVTQMGQEVILRCVPISNHLYFYWYRQILGQKVEFLVSFYNNEISEKSEIFDDQFSVERPDGSNFTLKIRSTKLEDSAMYFCASRRQVQAEKLFFGSGTQLSVL.